These 18 T cell receptor beta chains came from one sample sequenced in a study of T-cell reconstitution after alpha-beta-depleted transplantation in children. Preparing the TCRbeta library involved the use of unique molecular identifiers. TCRdb ran MiXCR on the PCR reads and lists one entry per CDR3 protein. The table has around 800,000 distinct CDR3 sequences, around 17% seen once; the top ten hold approximately 5%. Specimen: PBMCs, mostly from graft donor cells, collected 360 days after TCRalphabeta/CD19-depleted stem cell transplant. The receptors shown here come from a male patient under 18 who had a stem cell transplant for acute lymphoblastic leukemia, so the T cells may come from the graft donor.

This clonotype was observed at least ten times. V is TRBV12-3 or TRBV12-4 and J is TRBJ1-5; 7 bases are shared with TRBD1. The CDR3 has 14 amino acids. The trim removed 6 bases at V and 3 bases at J, leaving 5 bases unmatched. The CDR3 protein is CASSLGQFNQPQHF. The DNA of the CDR3 is TGTGCCAGCAGCCTGGGACAGTTCAATCAGCCCCAGCATTTT.

This clonotype was counted many times. The rearrangement uses TRBV12-3 or TRBV12-4 and TRBJ2-5; D unclear. This CDR3 contains 12 residues. Trimming removed 9 bases at V and 4 bases at J, with 12 bases between. The CDR3 spells CASSRARETQYF. For the CDR3, the DNA is TGTGCCAGTTCCCGGGCCCGAGAGACCCAGTACTTC.

The rearrangement links TRBV7-6 to TRBJ1-6, with D unclear. The V gene lost 1 base and the J gene lost 7 bases, with 23 bases spanning the gap. Germline CDR1 is SGHVS and CDR2 is FNYEAQ. The CDR3 loop spans 19 amino acids. The CDR3 DNA is TGTGCCAGCAGCTTAGAGGGTGGGCCCCGGTGGCAGCAGAATTCACCCCTCCACTTT. Its protein is CASSLEGGPRWQQNSPLHF.

This clonotype has only a few counts. The chain combines TRBV6-5 with TRBJ2-7; 8 bases are shared with TRBD1. The germline V gene has CDR1 MNHEY and CDR2 SVGAGI. This CDR3 has 14 amino acids. V shed 2 bases, J shed 3 bases, and the junction held 3 bases outside the gene matches. The CDR3 is CASSYLGQGYEQYF. In nucleotides, the CDR3 is TGTGCCAGCAGTTACCTAGGACAGGGCTACGAGCAGTACTTC.

Here the CDR3 reads CASSQPPGNRGFTEAFF. Here the CDR3 DNA reads TGTGCCAGCAGTCAGCCCCCCGGGAACCGGGGCTTCACTGAAGCTTTCTTT. This rearrangement joins TRBV12-3 or TRBV12-4 to TRBJ1-1, with D perhaps matching TRBD1 (5 bases). This CDR3 is 17 amino acids long. The ends were cut back, 5 bases at V and 4 bases at J, with 23 bases in the middle.

This clonotype has more than one count but fewer than ten. This chain connects TRBV9 to TRBJ1-2, with 7 bases that match TRBD1. The germline V gene encodes CDR1 SGDLS and CDR2 YYNGEE. This CDR3 is 14 amino acids long. The V and J ends lost 0 bases and 5 bases, in that order; junction bases with no gene match: 4. The CDR3: CASSVEGAGYGYTF. CDR3 in DNA: TGTGCCAGCAGCGTAGAGGGGGCAGGGTATGGCTACACCTTC. Full variable domain (outside the CDR3, taken from reference TRBV9 and TRBJ1-2): DSGVTQTPKHLITATGQRVTLRCSPRSGDLSVYWYQQSLDQGLQFLIQYYNGEERAKGNILERFSAQQFPDLHSELNLSSLELGDSALYFCASSVEGAGYGYTFGSGTRLTVV.

A word on this clonotype: No conserved phenylalanine or tryptophan ends this CDR3, so it is likely a read error. The CDR3 here is CASSLGGNHEKLFS. CDR3 in DNA: TGTGCCAGCAGCTTGGGGGGGAATCATGAAAAACTGTTTTCT. The chain joins TRBV7-9 to TRBJ1-4; perhaps TRBD1 as D (5 bases). There are 14 residues in the CDR3. With 3 bases removed from V and 6 bases from J, the gap between germline ends came to 11 bases. Germline CDR1 is SEHNR and CDR2 is FQNEAQ (reference sequence).

Ten or more counts support this clonotype. V gene TRBV2 combines with J gene TRBJ1-1; D unclear. The germline V gene encodes CDR1 SNHLY and CDR2 FYNNEI. This CDR3 region has 13 residues. V lost 4 bases and J lost 7, with 13 bases in between. The DNA for the CDR3 is TGTGCCAGCAGTGGAGAGACTTCTAGTGAAGCTTTCTTT. Its protein is CASSGETSSEAFF.

In this sample, this clonotype turned up many times. The CDR3, as DNA: TGTGCCAGCAGCGTAGCTGGGACGGATACGCAGTATTTT. As protein: CASSVAGTDTQYF. This chain links TRBV9 with TRBJ2-3, with D possibly called TRBD1 or TRBD2 (5 bases each). CDR3 length: 13 amino acids. V lost 0 bases and J 6 bases, leaving 8 bases between the germline ends. Germline CDR1 and CDR2: SGDLS and YYNGEE.

The chain combines TRBV6-4 with TRBJ2-3; D is unclear. The CDR3 is made up of 13 amino acids. The V end lost 5 bases, the J end lost 3 bases, and 9 bases lay between the germline ends. CDR1 is MRHNA, CDR2 SNTAGT, per germline. DNA for the CDR3: TGTGCCAGCAGTAACTTGCGGACAGATACGCAGTATTTT. It encodes CASSNLRTDTQYF.

This clonotype occurred a few times. This chain joins TRBV5-6 and TRBJ2-7; D may be TRBD1 or TRBD2 (5 bases each). Germline V CDR1 and CDR2: SGHDT, YYEEEE. The CDR3 runs 15 residues. Trimming removed 0 bases from V and 3 bases from J, with 13 bases in between. The CDR3 is CASSLGEGPYYEQYF. The CDR3 nucleotides are TGTGCCAGCAGCTTGGGTGAGGGACCATACTACGAGCAGTACTTC.

The chain uses TRBV2 and TRBJ1-5; 8 bases fit TRBD1. The junction had 8 bases not matched to a gene; V was cut back by 6 bases and J by 7 bases. The CDR3 is made up of 14 amino acids. Germline V gene sequence: CDR1 SNHLY, CDR2 FYNNEI. Here the CDR3 reads CASRDRVSGQPQHF. The CDR3 DNA reads TGTGCCAGCAGGGACAGGGTTTCGGGGCAGCCCCAGCATTTT.

There are many counts of this clonotype. The germline gene is not matched at one end of the junction; a read error may be the cause. The rearrangement joins TRBV4-1 to TRBJ2-5, with D tentatively TRBD2 (5 bases). The CDR3 extends over 14 amino acids. Germline assignment: CDR1 MGHRA and CDR2 YSYEKL. CDR3 sequence: CASSQAGLQETQYF. The CDR3 DNA follows: TGTGCCAGCAGCCAGGCGGGCCTGCAAGAGACCCAGTACTTC.

CDR3 DNA: TGTGCCAGCAGCAAAGATGTGGGAGCCGGGGAGCTGTTTTTT. Protein: CASSKDVGAGELFF. The rearrangement uses TRBV21-1 and TRBJ2-2; the table's TRBD2 call for D was not verified on the DNA. TRBV21-1 is designated a pseudogene. The CDR3 extends over 14 amino acids.

This clonotype was counted at least ten times. This chain joins TRBV5-5 and TRBJ1-5, with D tentatively TRBD1 (5 bases). CDR3 size: 15 residues. CDR1 and CDR2 (germline): SGHKS, YYEKEE (reference sequence). V lost 2 bases to trimming and J lost 0 bases, with 9 bases between them. CDR3 amino acids: CASSFGGLSNQPQHF. The CDR3 nucleotides are TGTGCCAGCAGCTTCGGGGGACTTAGCAATCAGCCCCAGCATTTT.

This clonotype was counted at least ten times. The chain has TRBV19 and TRBJ2-1, with 7 bases matching TRBD1. The germline gives CDR1 LNHDA, CDR2 SQIVND (reference sequence). The CDR3 runs to 14 residues. The ends lost 6 bases at V and 2 bases at J; junction bases unmatched: 4. The CDR3 protein is CASSRQGAYNEQFF. Here the CDR3 DNA reads TGTGCCAGTAGCCGACAGGGCGCCTACAATGAGCAGTTCTTC.

The gene calls are TRBV27 and TRBJ2-5; the D gene is possibly TRBD1 (5 bases). Trimming cost V 6 bases and J 5 bases, with 22 bases left between them. CDR3 size: 16 residues. The germline gives CDR1 MNHEY, CDR2 SMNVEV (reference sequence). The CDR3 nucleotides are TGTGCCAGCAGCGATACGCCGGGTCCGCCAGGGGAGACCCAGTACTTC. Its translation is CASSDTPGPPGETQYF.

This clonotype was seen more than once but under ten times. The V call is TRBV11-2, the J call TRBJ1-2; D may be TRBD1 (6 bases). Germline assignment: CDR1 SGHAT and CDR2 FQNNGV. The V end was cut by 1 base, the J end by 1 base, with 13 bases between. This CDR3 is 16 amino acids long. CDR3 loop: CASSLVRGTFNYGYTF. The CDR3 DNA reads TGTGCCAGCAGCTTAGTGAGGGGGACCTTTAACTATGGCTACACCTTC.